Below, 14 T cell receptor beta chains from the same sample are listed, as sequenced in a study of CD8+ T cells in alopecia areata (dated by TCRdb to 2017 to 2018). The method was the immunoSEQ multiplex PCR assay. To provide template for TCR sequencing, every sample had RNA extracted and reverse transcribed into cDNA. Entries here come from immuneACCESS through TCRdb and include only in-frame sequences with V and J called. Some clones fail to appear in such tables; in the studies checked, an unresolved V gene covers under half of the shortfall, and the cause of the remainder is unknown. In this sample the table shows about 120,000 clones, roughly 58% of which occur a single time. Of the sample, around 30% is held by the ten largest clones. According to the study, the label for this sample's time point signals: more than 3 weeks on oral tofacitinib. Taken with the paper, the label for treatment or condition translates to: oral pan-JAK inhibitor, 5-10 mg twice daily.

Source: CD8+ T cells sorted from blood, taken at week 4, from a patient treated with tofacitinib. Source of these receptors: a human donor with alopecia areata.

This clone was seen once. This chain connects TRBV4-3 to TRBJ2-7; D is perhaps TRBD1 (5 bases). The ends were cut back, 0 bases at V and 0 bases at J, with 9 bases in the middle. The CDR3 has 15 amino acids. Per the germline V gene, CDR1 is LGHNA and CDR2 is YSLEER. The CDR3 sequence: CASSQDRANSYEQYF. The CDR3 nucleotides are TGCGCCAGCAGCCAAGACAGGGCCAACTCCTACGAGCAGTACTTC.

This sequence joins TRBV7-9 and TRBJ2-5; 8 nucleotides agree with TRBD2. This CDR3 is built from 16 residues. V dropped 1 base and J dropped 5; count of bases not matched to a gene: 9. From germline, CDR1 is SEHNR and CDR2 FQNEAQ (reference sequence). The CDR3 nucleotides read TGTGCCAGCAGCTTAGGTCCAGCGGGGGTCCGGGAGACCCAGTACTTC. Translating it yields CASSLGPAGVRETQYF.

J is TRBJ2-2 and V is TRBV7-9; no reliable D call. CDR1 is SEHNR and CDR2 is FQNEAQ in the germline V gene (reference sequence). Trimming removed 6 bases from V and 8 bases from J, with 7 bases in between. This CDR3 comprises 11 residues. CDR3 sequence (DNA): TGTGCCAGCAGTCCACCTGGGGAGCTGTTTTTT. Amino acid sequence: CASSPPGELFF.

The chain's CDR3 is CASRGAADEKLFF. CDR3 DNA: TGCGCCAGCCGGGGGGCGGCTGATGAAAAACTGTTTTTT. The chain combines TRBV4-1 with TRBJ1-4; D is perhaps TRBD1 (6 bases). Germline V gene lookup returns CDR1 MGHRA and CDR2 YSYEKL. The ends were cut back, 8 bases at V and 6 bases at J, with 13 bases in the middle. The CDR3 sequence is 13 residues long.

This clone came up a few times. The chain's CDR3 is CSVVAVNEQYF. CDR3 nucleotide sequence: TGCAGCGTTGTTGCGGTTAACGAGCAGTACTTC. The chain recombines TRBV29-1 with TRBJ2-7; D call uncertain. The CDR3 is 11 residues long. The germline CDR1 and CDR2 sequences are SQVTM and ANQGSEA. V dropped 4 bases and J dropped 5 bases, with 9 bases sitting between them.

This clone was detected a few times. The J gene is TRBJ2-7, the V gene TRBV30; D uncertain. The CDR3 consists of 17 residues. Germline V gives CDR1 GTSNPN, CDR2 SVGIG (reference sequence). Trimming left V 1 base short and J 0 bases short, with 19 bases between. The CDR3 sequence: CAWSAILSAVDSYEQYF. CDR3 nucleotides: TGTGCCTGGAGTGCAATTTTGTCTGCAGTCGACTCCTACGAGCAGTACTTC.

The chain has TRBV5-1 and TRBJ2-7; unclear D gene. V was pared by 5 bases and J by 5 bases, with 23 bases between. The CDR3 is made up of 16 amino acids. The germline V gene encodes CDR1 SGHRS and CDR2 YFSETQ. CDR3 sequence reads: CASRAIATGWLDEQYF. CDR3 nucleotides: TGCGCCAGCAGGGCCATCGCGACCGGGTGGCTGGACGAGCAGTACTTC.

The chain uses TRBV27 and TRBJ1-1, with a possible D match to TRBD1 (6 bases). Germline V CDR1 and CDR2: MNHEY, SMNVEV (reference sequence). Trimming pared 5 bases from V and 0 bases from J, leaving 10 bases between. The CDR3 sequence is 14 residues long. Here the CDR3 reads CASSPQGLNTEAFF. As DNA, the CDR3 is TGTGCCAGCAGTCCACAGGGTTTGAACACTGAAGCTTTCTTT.

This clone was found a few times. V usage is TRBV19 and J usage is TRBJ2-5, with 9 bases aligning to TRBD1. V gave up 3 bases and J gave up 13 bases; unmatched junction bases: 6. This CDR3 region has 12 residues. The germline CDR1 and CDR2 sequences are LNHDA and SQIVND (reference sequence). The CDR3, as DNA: TGTGCCAGTAGTATTGGGACAGGGATTTGGTACTTC. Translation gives CASSIGTGIWYF.

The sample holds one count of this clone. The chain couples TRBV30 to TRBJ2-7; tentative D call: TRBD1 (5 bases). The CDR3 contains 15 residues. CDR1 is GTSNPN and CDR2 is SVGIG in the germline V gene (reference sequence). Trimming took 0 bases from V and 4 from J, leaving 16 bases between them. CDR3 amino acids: CAWSVLAGLGYEQYF. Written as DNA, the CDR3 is TGTGCCTGGAGTGTACTGGCAGGGCTAGGTTACGAGCAGTACTTC.

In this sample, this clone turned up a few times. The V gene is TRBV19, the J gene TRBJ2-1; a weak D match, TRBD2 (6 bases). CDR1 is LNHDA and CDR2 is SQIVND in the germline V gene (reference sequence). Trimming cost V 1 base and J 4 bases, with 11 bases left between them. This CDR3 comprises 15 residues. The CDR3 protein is CASSIVGGQYNEQFF. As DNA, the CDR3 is TGTGCCAGTAGTATAGTCGGAGGGCAGTACAATGAGCAGTTCTTC.

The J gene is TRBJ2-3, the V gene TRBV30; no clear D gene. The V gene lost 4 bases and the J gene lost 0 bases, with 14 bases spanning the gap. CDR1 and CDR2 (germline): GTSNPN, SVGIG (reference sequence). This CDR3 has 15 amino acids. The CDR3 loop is CAWTVGSVSTDTQYF. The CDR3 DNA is TGTGCCTGGACTGTGGGCAGTGTGAGCACAGATACGCAGTATTTT.

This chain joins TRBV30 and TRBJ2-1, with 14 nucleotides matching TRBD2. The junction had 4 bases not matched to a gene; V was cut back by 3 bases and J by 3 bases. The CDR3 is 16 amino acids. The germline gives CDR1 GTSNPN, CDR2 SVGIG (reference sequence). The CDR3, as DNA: TGTGCCTGGAGGGGACTAGCGGGGGAGGTCTACAATGAGCAGTTCTTC. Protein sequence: CAWRGLAGEVYNEQFF.

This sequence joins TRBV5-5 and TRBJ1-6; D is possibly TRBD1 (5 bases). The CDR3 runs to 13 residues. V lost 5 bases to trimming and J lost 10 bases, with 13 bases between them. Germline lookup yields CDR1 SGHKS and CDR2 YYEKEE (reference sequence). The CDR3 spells CASSAGWDSPLHF. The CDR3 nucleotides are TGTGCCAGCAGTGCCGGGTGGGACTCACCCCTCCACTTT.